The clone carrying this T cell receptor beta chain came up a few times. The data were obtained in a study of blood T cell repertoires in COVID-19. Profiled with immunoSEQ multiplex PCR; TCRdb holds only in-frame clones, not every one. The data contain some 260,000 clones, 82% of them singletons. The V gene end was trimmed by 5 bases and the J gene end by 5 bases; junction bases not matched to a gene: 5. The CDR3 is 13 amino acids. CDR1 is SEHNR and CDR2 is FQNEAQ in the germline V gene (reference sequence). The sequenced sample was peripheral blood. J is TRBJ1-2 and V is TRBV7-9; TRBD1 aligns across 7 bases. The sequence was obtained from a young woman with acute or convalescent COVID-19. The CDR3 sequence is CASSPTGTYGYTF. The CDR3 DNA reads TGTGCCAGCAGCCCGACAGGGACTTATGGCTACACCTTC.